This entry lists 20 T cell receptor beta chains sequenced from one sample in a study of shared clonotypes between healthy human individuals. Using immunoSEQ multiplex PCR, the repertoire was profiled, and TCRdb retains in-frame clones only, with some absent. The sample contains some 500,000 clones, 95% to 96% of which appear only once. Specimen: naive CD4+ T cells sorted from blood. Subset denoted: CD45RA+ positively selected. The receptors derive from a woman aged 25 to 39 in good health.

This sequence joins TRBV13 and TRBJ1-1, with D possibly TRBD1 on 5 matching bases. The CDR3 length is 15 residues. V was trimmed by 8 bases and J by 0 bases, leaving 16 bases between them. CDR1 PRHDT and CDR2 FYEKMQ come from the germline V gene (reference sequence). CDR3 amino acids: CASLSDTIMNTEAFF. DNA of the CDR3: TGTGCCAGCCTCTCGGACACCATCATGAACACTGAAGCTTTCTTT.

In DNA form, the CDR3 reads TGTGCCAGCAGTACCCTACTAGCGTGGGGGTACAATGAGCAGTTCTTC. Encoded protein: CASSTLLAWGYNEQFF. The chain combines TRBV28 with TRBJ2-1; 7 nucleotides line up with TRBD2. After removal of 5 bases from V and 4 bases from J, the junction contained 11 bases not matched to a gene. CDR1 and CDR2 from the germline V gene are MDHEN and SYDVKM. The CDR3 runs to 16 residues.

The V and J genes are TRBV7-8 and TRBJ2-7, with a possible D match to TRBD2 (6 bases). The CDR3 length is 13 residues. The germline V gene encodes CDR1 SGHVS and CDR2 FQNEAQ. The V end lost 6 bases, the J end lost 3 bases, and 12 bases lay between the germline ends. CDR3 residues: CASRRRGIYEQYF. As DNA, the CDR3 is TGTGCCAGCAGGCGCCGCGGGATCTACGAGCAGTACTTC.

The rearrangement uses TRBV5-4 and TRBJ2-3, with D perhaps matching TRBD1 (6 bases). There are 14 residues in the CDR3. The V end was cut by 2 bases, the J end by 0 bases, with 7 bases between. The germline V gene encodes CDR1 SGHNT and CDR2 YYREEE (reference sequence). The CDR3 nucleotides are TGTGCCAGCAGCTTCGGACAGAGCACAGATACGCAGTATTTT. The encoded protein is CASSFGQSTDTQYF.

The chain combines TRBV5-1 with TRBJ1-1; D unresolved. With 1 base removed from V and 0 bases from J, the gap between germline ends came to 10 bases. Germline CDR1 SGHRS, CDR2 YFSETQ. The CDR3 runs 15 residues. CDR3 in DNA: TGCGCCAGCAGCTTGTTTGAGGGCATGAACACTGAAGCTTTCTTT. This translates into CASSLFEGMNTEAFF.

The genes are TRBV18 and TRBJ2-7, with 9 positions matching TRBD1. Germline CDR1 is KGHSH and CDR2 is LQKENI. The CDR3 runs to 15 residues. J gave up 2 bases and V 2 bases, and 4 bases lay outside the gene matches. CDR3 protein: CASSPGGTGPYEQYF. CDR3 DNA: TGTGCCAGCTCACCAGGCGGGACAGGGCCCTACGAGCAGTACTTC.

The chain's CDR3 is CASSQLSTDTQYF. The CDR3 DNA is TGTGCCAGCAGCCAATTATCCACAGATACGCAGTATTTT. The genes are TRBV4-2 and TRBJ2-3; D is uncertain. The CDR3 totals 13 residues. Germline values: CDR1 LGHNA, CDR2 YNFKEQ. The V end was cut by 2 bases, the J end by 2 bases, with 5 bases between.

This clone has a single count. This sequence joins TRBV6-7 and TRBJ2-7, with 8 bases lining up with TRBD2. TRBV6-7 is an ORF, and what it does is uncertain. The length of the CDR3 is 13 residues. Trimming cost V 11 bases and J 4 bases; bases outside gene matches: 10. CDR3 amino acids: CASGGKRRYEQYF. DNA of the CDR3: TGTGCCTCGGGGGGGAAGCGCCGGTACGAGCAGTACTTC.

For the CDR3, the DNA is TGTGCCAGCTCACCCCCGAACCCGACCGGGAACACTGAAGCTTTCTTT. The encoded protein is CASSPPNPTGNTEAFF. This chain connects TRBV18 to TRBJ1-1; D not resolved. Trimming pared 3 bases from V and 1 base from J, leaving 15 bases between. This CDR3 spans 16 amino acids. In germline, CDR1 is KGHSH, CDR2 LQKENI.

The gene calls are TRBV7-7 and TRBJ2-5; the match to TRBD1 covers 7 bases. CDR1 and CDR2 (germline): SSHAT, FNYEAQ (reference sequence). With 5 bases clipped from V and 5 bases from J, the junction kept 5 bases outside the gene matches. The length of the CDR3 is 13 residues. The CDR3 reads CASSPLGGETQYF. In DNA form, the CDR3 reads TGTGCCAGCAGCCCCCTAGGGGGCGAGACCCAGTACTTC.

For this clone: The same CDR3 arises from other DNA sequences in this sample as well. The chain carries TRBV7-2 and TRBJ2-7; no clear D. The CDR3 contains 13 residues. Deletions cut 2 bases from V and 4 bases from J, with 9 bases between. Germline-derived CDR1 and CDR2 are SGHTA and FQGNSA. The CDR3, as DNA: TGTGCCAGCAGCTTATCTGTGGGGTACGAGCAGTACTTC. Protein product: CASSLSVGYEQYF. Based on the CDR3 plus reference TRBV7-2 and TRBJ2-7, the full variable domain is GAGVSQSPSNKVTEKGKDVELRCDPISGHTALYWYRQSLGQGLEFLIYFQGNSAPDKSGLPSDRFSAERTGGSVSTLTIQRTQQEDSAVYLCASSLSVGYEQYFGPGTRLTVT.

This clone was detected only once. V usage is TRBV28 and J usage is TRBJ2-7; unclear D gene. Germline CDR1 MDHEN, CDR2 SYDVKM. This CDR3 region has 14 residues. Trimming cost V 5 bases and J 4 bases, with 15 bases left between them. In DNA form, the CDR3 reads TGTGCCAGCAGTAGCGACCGCCCCCTATACGAGCAGTACTTC. Residues: CASSSDRPLYEQYF.

V gene TRBV7-2 combines with J gene TRBJ1-5, with unresolved D. V gave up 5 bases and J gave up 3 bases, with 5 bases separating them. The CDR3 has 12 residues. CDR1 and CDR2 (germline): SGHTA, FQGNSA. The CDR3 coding sequence is TGTGCCAGCAGCCTCCACAATCAGCCCCAGCATTTT. Translating gives CASSLHNQPQHF.

V and J are TRBV21-1 and TRBJ2-3; the table's D call, TRBD2, was not checked against the DNA. TRBV21-1 is a documented pseudogene. This CDR3 spans 18 amino acids. The CDR3 protein is CASSKVEKRVRITDTQYF. CDR3 bases: TGTGCCAGCAGCAAAGTCGAAAAACGGGTCCGGATCACAGATACGCAGTATTTT.

V and J are TRBV19 and TRBJ1-5; D possibly corresponds to TRBD1 (6 bases). Per the germline V gene, CDR1 is LNHDA and CDR2 is SQIVND (reference sequence). The CDR3 is 16 residues long. V was shortened by 7 bases and J by 4 bases, with 20 bases between the two germline ends. The CDR3 is CASTPAGGVLNQPQHF. The DNA for the CDR3 is TGTGCCAGTACCCCCGCCGGGGGCGTCCTGAATCAGCCCCAGCATTTT.

The chain recombines TRBV11-2 with TRBJ2-1; 7 nucleotides line up with TRBD2. This CDR3 is 19 amino acids long. With V trimmed by 1 base and J by 3 bases, 15 bases remained unmatched. Germline V gene data show CDR1 as SGHAT and CDR2 as FQNNGV. CDR3 in amino acids: CASSLGAGTTSVDYNEQFF. In DNA, the CDR3 is TGTGCCAGCAGCTTAGGTGCAGGGACTACCTCTGTTGACTACAATGAGCAGTTCTTC. The full variable domain, its missing parts supplied by reference TRBV11-2 and TRBJ2-1, is EAGVAQSPRYKIIEKRQSVAFWCNPISGHATLYWYQQILGQGPKLLIQFQNNGVVDDSQLPKDRFSAERLKGVDSTLKIQPAKLEDSAVYLCASSLGAGTTSVDYNEQFFGPGTRLTVL.

As for this clone: Other DNA sequences within the sample encode an identical CDR3. The CDR3 is CASSSGNQPQHF. As DNA, the CDR3 is TGTGCCAGCAGTTCCGGAAATCAGCCCCAGCATTTT. The chain couples TRBV28 to TRBJ1-5; D is uncertain. Trimming left V 4 bases short and J 4 bases short, with 5 bases between. Germline CDR1 and CDR2: MDHEN and SYDVKM. The CDR3 covers 12 residues.

The V gene is TRBV12-2, the J gene TRBJ1-1. TRBV12-2 is designated a pseudogene. The CDR3 is made up of 16 amino acids. The CDR3 region has the DNA TGTGCAAGTCGCCCTCGACGCAATTTCATGAACACTGAAGCTTTCTTT. Amino acid sequence: CASRPRRNFMNTEAFF.

The V call is TRBV5-6, the J call TRBJ1-1, with D possibly being TRBD1 (6 bases). The V end was cut by 2 bases, the J end by 5 bases, with 16 bases between. This CDR3 is built from 15 residues. Germline V CDR1 and CDR2: SGHDT, YYEEEE. CDR3 residues: CASSFGAGVRTEAFF. The CDR3 nucleotides are TGTGCCAGCAGCTTCGGGGCAGGGGTAAGGACTGAAGCTTTCTTT.

In its sample, this clone was seen once. The chain links TRBV4-1 to TRBJ2-5; a possible D gene is TRBD1 (7 bases). The V and J ends lost 4 bases and 2 bases respectively, with 11 bases between them. Germline CDR1 reads MGHRA; CDR2 reads YSYEKL. This CDR3 comprises 14 residues. CDR3: CASSPGDSQETQYF. The CDR3 DNA is TGCGCCAGCAGCCCGGGGGACAGTCAAGAGACCCAGTACTTC.